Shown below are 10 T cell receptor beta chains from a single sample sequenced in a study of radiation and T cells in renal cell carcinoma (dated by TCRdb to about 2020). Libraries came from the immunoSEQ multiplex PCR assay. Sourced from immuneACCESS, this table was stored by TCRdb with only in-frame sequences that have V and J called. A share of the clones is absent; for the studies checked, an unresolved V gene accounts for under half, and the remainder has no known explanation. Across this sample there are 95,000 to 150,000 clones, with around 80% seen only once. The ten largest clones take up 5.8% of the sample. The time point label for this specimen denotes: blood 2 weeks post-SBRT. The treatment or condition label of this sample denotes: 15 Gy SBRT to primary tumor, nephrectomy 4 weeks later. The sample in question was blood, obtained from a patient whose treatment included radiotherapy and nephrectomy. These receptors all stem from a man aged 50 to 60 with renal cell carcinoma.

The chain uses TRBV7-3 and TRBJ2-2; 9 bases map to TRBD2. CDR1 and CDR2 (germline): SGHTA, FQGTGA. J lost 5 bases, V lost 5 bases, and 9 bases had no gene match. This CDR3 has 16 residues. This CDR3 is CASSLSAGGVTGELFF. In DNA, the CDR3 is TGTGCCAGCAGCCTATCGGCGGGAGGGGTTACCGGGGAGCTGTTTTTT.

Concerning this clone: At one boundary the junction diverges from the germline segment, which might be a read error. The CDR3 spells CASSLDLGGTGTQYF. The CDR3 region has the DNA TGTGCCAGCAGCTTAGACTTGGGGGGAACAGGTACGCAGTATTTT. This chain joins TRBV11-1 and TRBJ2-3, with D possibly being TRBD2 (6 bases). Germline V CDR1 and CDR2: SGHAT, FQDESV (reference sequence). The CDR3 spans 15 residues.

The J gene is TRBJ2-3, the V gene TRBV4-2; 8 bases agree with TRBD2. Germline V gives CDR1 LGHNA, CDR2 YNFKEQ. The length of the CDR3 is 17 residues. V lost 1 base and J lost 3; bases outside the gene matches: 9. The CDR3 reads CASSQVPAGGETDTQYF. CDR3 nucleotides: TGTGCCAGCAGCCAAGTGCCGGCGGGGGGCGAGACAGATACGCAGTATTTT.

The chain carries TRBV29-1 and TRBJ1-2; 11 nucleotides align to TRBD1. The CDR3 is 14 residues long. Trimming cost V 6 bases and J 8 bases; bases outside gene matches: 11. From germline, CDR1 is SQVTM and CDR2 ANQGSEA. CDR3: CSVTPGTGGGGYTF. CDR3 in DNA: TGCAGCGTCACCCCCGGGACAGGGGGAGGAGGCTACACCTTC.

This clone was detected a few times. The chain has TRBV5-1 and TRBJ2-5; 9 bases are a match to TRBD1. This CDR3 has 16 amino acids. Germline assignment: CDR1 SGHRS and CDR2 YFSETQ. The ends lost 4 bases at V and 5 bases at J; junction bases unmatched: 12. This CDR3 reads CASSRGTGGGFETQYF. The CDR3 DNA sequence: TGCGCCAGCAGCCGAGGAACAGGGGGCGGGTTTGAGACCCAGTACTTC.

This chain's CDR3 is CASSLRYSNQPQHF. CDR3 DNA: TGTGCCAGCAGCCTTCGCTATAGCAATCAGCCCCAGCATTTT. The chain employs TRBV27 and TRBJ1-5; D gene uncertain. Deletions cut 6 bases from V and 0 bases from J, with 9 bases between. The CDR3 is 14 residues long. CDR1 and CDR2 (germline): MNHEY, SMNVEV (reference sequence).

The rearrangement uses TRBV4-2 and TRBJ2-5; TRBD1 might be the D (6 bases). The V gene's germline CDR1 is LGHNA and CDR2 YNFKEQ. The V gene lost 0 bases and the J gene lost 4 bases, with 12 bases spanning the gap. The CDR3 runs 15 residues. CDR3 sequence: CASSQEGARGETQYF. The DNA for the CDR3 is TGTGCCAGCAGCCAAGAGGGGGCTAGGGGAGAGACCCAGTACTTC.

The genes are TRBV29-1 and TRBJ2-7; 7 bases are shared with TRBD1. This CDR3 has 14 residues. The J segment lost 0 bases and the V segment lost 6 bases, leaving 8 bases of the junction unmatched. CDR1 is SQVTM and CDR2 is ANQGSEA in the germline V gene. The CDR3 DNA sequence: TGCAGCGTCTCGGGACAGCGAAGCTCCTACGAGCAGTACTTC. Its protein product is CSVSGQRSSYEQYF.

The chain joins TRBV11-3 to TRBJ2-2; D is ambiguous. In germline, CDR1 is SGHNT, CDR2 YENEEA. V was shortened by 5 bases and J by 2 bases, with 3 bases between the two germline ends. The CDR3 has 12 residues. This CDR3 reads CASSPNTGELFF. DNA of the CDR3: TGTGCCAGCAGCCCAAACACCGGGGAGCTGTTTTTT. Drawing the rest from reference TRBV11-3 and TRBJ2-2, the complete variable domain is EAGVVQSPRYKIIEKKQPVAFWCNPISGHNTLYWYLQNLGQGPELLIRYENEEAVDDSQLPKDRFSAERLKGVDSTLKIQPAELGDSAVYLCASSPNTGELFFGEGSRLTVL.

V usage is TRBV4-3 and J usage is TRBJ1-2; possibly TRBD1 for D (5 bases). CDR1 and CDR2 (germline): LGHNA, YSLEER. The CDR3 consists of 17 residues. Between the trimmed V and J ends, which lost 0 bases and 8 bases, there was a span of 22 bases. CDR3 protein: CASSQDKRYGQGRGYTF. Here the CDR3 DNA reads TGCGCCAGCAGCCAAGATAAGAGATATGGGCAGGGCCGCGGCTACACCTTC.